The clone carrying this T cell receptor (beta chain) was seen once. Germline assignment: CDR1 LGHDT and CDR2 YNNKEL (reference sequence). The CDR3 spans 18 residues. The ends lost 4 bases at V and 7 bases at J; junction bases unmatched: 18. Either two negative PCRs, clearance, or symptom resolution qualified Cohort 3 donors as recovered. The data belong to a study of blood T cell repertoires in COVID-19. Background on the study: Some COVID-19 samples were acute and others convalescent; all came from the United States, Italy and Spain. Sources were T cells, B-cell-depleted T cells, or PBMCs; the material itself was cDNA or gDNA.

Sequencing used immunoSEQ multiplex PCR; TCRdb keeps in-frame clones, though not all of them. The sample carries about 270,000 clones, 86% recorded once. Material: PBMCs or T cells enriched from blood (not recorded which). This sequence originates from a woman aged 18-29 years who had recovered from COVID-19. The chain couples TRBV3-1 (or the pseudogene TRBV3-2) to TRBJ1-3, with TRBD1 matching over 8 bases. This CDR3 reads CASSRGTGIPPPGNTIYF. As DNA, the CDR3 is TGTGCCAGCAGCCGGGGGACAGGCATACCACCCCCCGGGAACACCATATATTTT.